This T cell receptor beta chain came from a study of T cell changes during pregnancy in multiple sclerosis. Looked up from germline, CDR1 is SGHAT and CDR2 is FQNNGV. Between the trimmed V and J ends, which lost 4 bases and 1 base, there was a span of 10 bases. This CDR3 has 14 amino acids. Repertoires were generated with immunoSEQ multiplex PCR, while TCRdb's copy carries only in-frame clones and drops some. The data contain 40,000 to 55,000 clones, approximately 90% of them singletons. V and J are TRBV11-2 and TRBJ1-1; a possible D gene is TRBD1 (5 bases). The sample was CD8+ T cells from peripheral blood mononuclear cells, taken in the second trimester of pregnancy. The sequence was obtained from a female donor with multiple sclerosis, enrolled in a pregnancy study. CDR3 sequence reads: CASSSGYSNTEAFF. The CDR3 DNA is TGTGCCAGCAGCTCAGGGTATTCGAACACTGAAGCTTTCTTT.